This T cell receptor beta chain derives from a study of blood T cell repertoires in COVID-19. Study-level background: Donors in the United States, Italy and Spain gave samples during acute or convalescent COVID-19. Nucleic acid was either cDNA or gDNA, and it came from T cells, B-cell-depleted T cells, or PBMCs.

From germline, CDR1 is SQVTM and CDR2 ANQGSEA. Trimming left V 5 bases short and J 2 bases short, with 9 bases between. The CDR3 has 13 amino acids. How the authors handled the data: Reference gene primer amplification yielded estimated nucleated cell counts. The repertoire was sequenced with immunoSEQ multiplex PCR; TCRdb's copy has only in-frame clones and lacks some. That table supplies the V and J calls and clone size; D and trimming were determined from the DNA. The sample lists about 250,000 clones, roughly nine tenths occurring once. The sample taken for sequencing was peripheral blood. This TCR was sampled from a woman aged 60-75 years who had recovered from COVID-19. The rearrangement joins TRBV29-1 to TRBJ1-4, with a tentative D call TRBD1 (5 bases). The CDR3 here is CSVFKGTNEKLFF. DNA of the CDR3: TGCAGCGTTTTTAAGGGGACTAATGAAAAACTGTTTTTT.